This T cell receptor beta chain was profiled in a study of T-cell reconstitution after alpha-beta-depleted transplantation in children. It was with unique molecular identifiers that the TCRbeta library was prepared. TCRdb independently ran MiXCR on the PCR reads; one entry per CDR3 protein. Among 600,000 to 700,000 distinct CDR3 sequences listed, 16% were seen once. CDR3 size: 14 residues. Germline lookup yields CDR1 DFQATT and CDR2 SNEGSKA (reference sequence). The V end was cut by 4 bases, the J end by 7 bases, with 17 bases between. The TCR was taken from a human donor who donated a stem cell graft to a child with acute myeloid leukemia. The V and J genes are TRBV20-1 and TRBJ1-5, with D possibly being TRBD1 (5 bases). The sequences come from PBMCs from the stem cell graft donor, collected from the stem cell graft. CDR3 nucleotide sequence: TGCAGTGCTACCTATCGGAGGGGAGACCAGCCCCAGCATTTT. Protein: CSATYRRGDQPQHF.